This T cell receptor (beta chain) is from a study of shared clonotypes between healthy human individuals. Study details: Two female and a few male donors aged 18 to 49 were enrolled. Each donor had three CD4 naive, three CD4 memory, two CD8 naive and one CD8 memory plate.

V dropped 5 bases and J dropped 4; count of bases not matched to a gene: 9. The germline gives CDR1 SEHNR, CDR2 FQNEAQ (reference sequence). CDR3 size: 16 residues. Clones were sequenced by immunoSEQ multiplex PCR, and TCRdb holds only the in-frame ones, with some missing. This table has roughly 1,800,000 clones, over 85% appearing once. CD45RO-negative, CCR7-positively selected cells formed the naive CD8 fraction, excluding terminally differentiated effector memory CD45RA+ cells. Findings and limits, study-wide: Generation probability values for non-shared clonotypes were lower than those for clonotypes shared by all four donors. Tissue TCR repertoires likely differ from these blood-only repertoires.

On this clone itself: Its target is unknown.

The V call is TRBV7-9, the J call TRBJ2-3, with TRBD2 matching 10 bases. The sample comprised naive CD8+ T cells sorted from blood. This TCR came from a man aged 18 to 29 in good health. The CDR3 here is CASSPASGSRADTQYF. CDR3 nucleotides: TGTGCCAGCAGCCCGGCTAGCGGGAGTCGGGCAGATACGCAGTATTTT.